This T cell receptor beta chain was retrieved from a study of metastatic and nonmetastatic thyroid tumors. Study-wide points: Significantly greater TCR beta diversity was reportedly found in malignant thyroid tumors than in benign nodules (in blood and tumor).

The CDR3 loop spans 16 amino acids. Per the germline V gene, CDR1 is DFQATT and CDR2 is SNEGSKA (reference sequence). Trimming took 0 bases from V and 2 from J, leaving 15 bases between them. In its sample, this clone was seen many times. Its target is not known. TCRdb re-called the PCR reads with MiXCR. The sample consists of 30,000 to 40,000 clones, 15% to 20% of them appearing once. All patients were untreated before thyroid surgery. This chain links TRBV20-1 with TRBJ2-3, with a weak D call TRBD2 (6 bases). Sequences were obtained from blood. The receptor was isolated from a male donor with papillary thyroid cancer or a benign thyroid nodule (not recorded which). Some clones in this sample may be carry-over from other donors' samples. DNA of the CDR3: TGCAGTGCTAGAGATGCGGGGTCCCAAATCACAGATACGCAGTATTTT. This translates into CSARDAGSQITDTQYF.